Listed below are T cell receptor beta chains from one sample, sequenced in a study of beta chain features in type 1 diabetes. Sequencing used immunoSEQ multiplex PCR; TCRdb keeps in-frame clones, though not all of them. Among a few hundred thousand clones, around 22% were seen once, and the ten largest hold about 0.012%. The specimen sequenced was naive CD4+ T cells from blood. Receptors originate from a woman younger than 45 with type 1 diabetes. The CDR3 runs from the conserved cysteine through the conserved F or W. D genes are given only for firm matches. Clone size is given for some rows only: seen once, a few or many times, or a class if the clone is expanded.

j_gene,d_gene,v_gene,abundance,CDR3aa,CDR3nt
TRBJ2-5,TRBD2,TRBV25-1,-,CASSDASGRGWETQYF,TGTGCCAGCAGTGATGCTAGCGGGAGGGGTTGGGAGACCCAGTACTTC
TRBJ1-1,-,TRBV7-9,few,CASSLVAIHTGEAFF,TGTGCCAGCAGCTTAGTTGCGATTCATACGGGTGAAGCTTTCTTT
TRBJ1-1,TRBD1,TRBV19,few,CASSIRTGTEAFF,TGTGCCAGTAGTATACGGACAGGCACTGAAGCTTTCTTT
TRBJ2-5,TRBD1,TRBV18,few,CASSPYPGQGTETQYF,TGTGCCAGCTCACCATATCCGGGACAGGGGACCGAGACCCAGTACTTC
TRBJ2-1,-,TRBV2,-,CASIGGGRTYNEQFF,TGTGCCAGCATCGGCGGAGGTCGAACCTACAATGAGCAGTTCTTC
TRBJ2-6,TRBD2,TRBV4-1,-,CASSQDTGLAKPGANVLTF,TGCGCCAGCAGCCAAGATACGGGACTAGCGAAACCTGGGGCCAACGTCCTGACTTTC
TRBJ2-1,TRBD1,TRBV5-1,-,CASSRDSVVSEQFF,TGCGCCAGCAGCCGGGACAGCGTGGTGAGTGAGCAGTTCTTC
TRBJ1-1,-,TRBV19,-,CASIPDADGREAFF,TGTGCCAGTATCCCCGACGCCGACGGGAGGGAAGCTTTCTTT
TRBJ1-2,-,TRBV4-1,-,CASSQGPQGANYGYTF,TGCGCCAGCAGCCAAGGCCCACAGGGAGCTAACTATGGCTACACCTTC
TRBJ2-1,TRBD2,TRBV2,few,CASNREGMGNNEQFF,TGTGCCAGCAATCGGGAGGGAATGGGGAACAATGAGCAGTTCTTC
TRBJ2-3,TRBD2,TRBV7-3,-,CASSSGTSVEDTQYF,TGTGCCAGCAGCTCCGGGACTAGCGTCGAAGATACGCAGTATTTT
TRBJ2-7,TRBD1,TRBV4-1,-,CASSQQGQGGFEQYF,TGCGCCAGCAGCCAACAGGGACAGGGCGGCTTCGAGCAGTACTTC
TRBJ2-7,-,TRBV6-6,-,CASSLTYEQYF,TGTGCCAGCAGTCTTACCTACGAGCAGTACTTC
TRBJ2-5,TRBD1,TRBV29-1,-,CSALRGLEETQYF,TGCAGCGCTCTGAGGGGGCTAGAAGAGACCCAGTACTTC
TRBJ2-5,-,TRBV9,few,CASSVEGTAGPQYF,TGTGCCAGCAGCGTAGAGGGCACGGCGGGGCCCCAGTACTTC
TRBJ2-1,-,TRBV30,-,CAWMGANEQFF,TGTGCCTGGATGGGCGCAAATGAGCAGTTCTTC
TRBJ2-7,-,TRBV30,-,CAWRRQVGSYEQYF,TGTGCCTGGAGACGACAGGTGGGCTCCTACGAGCAGTACTTC
TRBJ2-7,-,TRBV15,few,CATSREAYEQYF,TGTGCCACCAGCAGAGAAGCGTACGAGCAGTACTTC
TRBJ1-1,-,TRBV30,-,CAWRRTPNTEAFF,TGTGCCTGGAGACGAACACCTAACACTGAAGCTTTCTTT
TRBJ2-1,TRBD2,TRBV10-3,few,CAIRGYGRAGYNEQFF,TGTGCCATCAGGGGATACGGGAGGGCGGGGTACAATGAGCAGTTCTTC
TRBJ1-1,-,TRBV29-1,few,CSVSRGTEAFF,TGCAGCGTTAGCAGGGGCACTGAAGCTTTCTTT
TRBJ2-1,-,TRBV5-4,-,CASVFGGGSPEGEQFF,TGTGCCAGCGTATTTGGAGGGGGCAGCCCAGAGGGAGAGCAGTTCTTC
TRBJ2-5,TRBD2,TRBV30,-,CAWAGRVTETQYF,TGTGCCTGGGCGGGGAGGGTCACGGAGACCCAGTACTTC
TRBJ2-7,TRBD2,TRBV6-1,-,CASSFRREGHEQYF,TGTGCCAGCTCTTTTCGGCGGGAGGGTCACGAGCAGTACTTC
TRBJ2-1,TRBD2,TRBV29-1,few,CSVEELGREAHNNEQFF,TGCAGCGTTGAAGAGTTAGGGAGGGAAGCCCACAACAATGAGCAGTTCTTC
TRBJ2-2,TRBD2,TRBV6-5,-,CASTRLAGNTGELFF,TGTGCCAGTACCCGACTAGCGGGAAACACCGGGGAGCTGTTTTTT
TRBJ2-4,-,TRBV15,-,CATSRAGDRGAKNIQYF,TGTGCCACCAGCAGAGCGGGGGACCGCGGAGCCAAAAACATTCAGTACTTC
TRBJ2-5,TRBD1,TRBV6-1,few,CASSRHRGRIETQYF,TGTGCCAGCAGTCGCCACAGGGGGCGCATAGAGACCCAGTACTTC
TRBJ2-5,-,TRBV30,few,CAWSVSAQETQYF,TGTGCCTGGAGTGTATCCGCGCAAGAGACCCAGTACTTC
TRBJ2-7,TRBD1,TRBV29-1,-,CSADRGPGEQYF,TGCAGCGCCGACAGGGGACCAGGAGAGCAGTACTTC
TRBJ2-5,TRBD2,TRBV6-1,-,CASSEVRGAGAQETQYF,TGTGCCAGCAGTGAAGTGCGGGGGGCGGGGGCCCAAGAGACCCAGTACTTC
TRBJ2-7,TRBD2,TRBV4-2,few,CASSQRFLAGGTEQYF,TGTGCCAGCAGCCAACGGTTTCTAGCGGGAGGGACCGAGCAGTACTTC
TRBJ1-2,-,TRBV5-1,-,CASSETANYGYTF,TGCGCCAGCAGCGAAACAGCTAACTATGGCTACACCTTC
TRBJ2-2,-,TRBV13,-,CASSLDTGELFF,TGTGCCAGCAGCCTCGACACCGGGGAGCTGTTTTTT
TRBJ2-7,TRBD2,TRBV30,-,CAWSGKSGRAGDEQYF,TGTGCCTGGAGTGGTAAAAGCGGGAGGGCCGGAGACGAGCAGTACTTC
TRBJ2-1,TRBD1,TRBV2,few,CASVAGTAYNEQFF,TGTGCCAGCGTGGCCGGGACAGCCTACAATGAGCAGTTCTTC